This passage covers 17 T cell receptor beta chains from one sample sequenced in a study of shared clonotypes between healthy human individuals. Libraries were prepared by immunoSEQ multiplex PCR; TCRdb keeps only in-frame clonotypes and omits some of them. The sample has about 2,100,000 clones; approximately 94% are singletons. Naivety among CD8 cells was defined by CD45RO negativity and positive CCR7 selection, thereby excluding terminally differentiated effector memory CD45RA+ cells. The sample taken for sequencing was naive CD8+ T cells from PBMCs. The receptors come from a man aged 18 to 35 in good health. Some clones in this sample may be carry-over from other donors' samples.

As to this clone: The same CDR3 also results from other DNA sequences found in this sample. The V call is TRBV27, the J call TRBJ1-5; weak D call: TRBD1 (6 bases). The V gene lost 5 bases and the J gene lost 1 base, with 15 bases spanning the gap. CDR1 is MNHEY and CDR2 is SMNVEV in the germline V gene (reference sequence). The CDR3 totals 16 residues. The DNA of the CDR3 is TGTGCCAGCAGTCCCTCACAGGGAGAAAGCAATCAGCCCCAGCATTTT. Translation: CASSPSQGESNQPQHF.

The chain couples TRBV7-9 to TRBJ2-2; maybe TRBD1 (5 bases). The V gene's germline CDR1 is SEHNR and CDR2 FQNEAQ (reference sequence). The CDR3 sequence is 14 residues long. V dropped 7 bases and J dropped 4 bases, with 13 bases sitting between them. This CDR3 is CASKSGLGTGELFF. The CDR3 DNA follows: TGTGCCAGCAAGTCAGGGTTGGGCACCGGGGAGCTGTTTTTT.

The rearrangement joins TRBV28 to TRBJ2-3; TRBD1 aligns across 7 bases. The ends lost 5 bases at V and 6 bases at J; junction bases unmatched: 14. This CDR3 has 16 residues. Germline lookup yields CDR1 MDHEN and CDR2 SYDVKM. The CDR3 bases are TGTGCCAGCAGTCCACCAATCAGGGGGTTTAGGGATACGCAGTATTTT. Translating it yields CASSPPIRGFRDTQYF.

The CDR3 sequence: CASSETGNTGELFF. The CDR3 DNA sequence: TGCGCCAGCAGTGAGACAGGGAACACCGGGGAGCTGTTTTTT. J is TRBJ2-2 and V is TRBV10-1, with D tentatively TRBD1 (5 bases). V dropped 2 bases and J dropped 1 base, with 5 bases sitting between them. The CDR3 length is 14 residues. Germline assignment: CDR1 WNHNN and CDR2 SYGVQD (reference sequence).

This sequence joins TRBV19 and TRBJ2-7; 7 positions agree with TRBD1. CDR1 and CDR2 from the germline V gene are LNHDA and SQIVND (reference sequence). V shed 8 bases and J 4 bases; nucleotides not matched to a gene: 14. The CDR3 is 15 residues long. DNA for the CDR3: TGTGCCAGTGCGATCTCCGACAGGGAAGGGTACGAGCAGTACTTC. As protein: CASAISDREGYEQYF.

This rearrangement joins TRBV7-9 to TRBJ2-7; D could derive from TRBD1 or TRBD2 (6 bases each). This CDR3 is built from 16 residues. Germline CDR1 reads SEHNR; CDR2 reads FQNEAQ (reference sequence). The germline V and J ends were trimmed by 1 base and 2 bases, with 15 bases remaining between them. The CDR3 bases are TGTGCCAGCAGCTTAGGGGAAGGGGGGACAACCTACGAGCAGTACTTC. It encodes CASSLGEGGTTYEQYF.

This clone occurred once. The chain has TRBV4-3 and TRBJ2-2; 9 positions match TRBD1. This CDR3 region has 15 residues. Per the germline V gene, CDR1 is LGHNA and CDR2 is YSLEER. Unmatched junction bases numbered 4, after V lost 1 base and J lost 7 bases. CDR3 sequence reads: CASSQAYRGHGELFF. The DNA for the CDR3 is TGCGCCAGCAGCCAAGCGTACAGGGGGCACGGGGAGCTGTTTTTT.

V gene TRBV4-1 combines with J gene TRBJ1-2; tentative D call: TRBD1 (6 bases). Germline CDR1 and CDR2: MGHRA and YSYEKL. The CDR3 has 14 residues. The germline V and J ends were trimmed by 3 bases and 3 bases, with 11 bases remaining between them. CDR3 in amino acids: CASSQENRDYGYTF. The CDR3 DNA follows: TGCGCCAGCAGCCAGGAGAACAGGGACTATGGCTACACCTTC.

The chain recombines TRBV13 with TRBJ2-7; D is undetermined. Trimming stripped 1 base from V and 2 bases from J, with 9 bases between. There are 14 residues in the CDR3. Germline V CDR1 and CDR2: PRHDT, FYEKMQ (reference sequence). The CDR3 protein is CASSLVGRPYEQYF. CDR3 in DNA: TGTGCCAGCAGCTTAGTTGGACGCCCCTACGAGCAGTACTTC. The full variable domain, completed using reference TRBV13 and TRBJ2-7, is AAGVIQSPRHLIKEKRETATLKCYPIPRHDTVYWYQQGPGQDPQFLISFYEKMQSDKGSIPDRFSAQQFSDYHSELNMSSLELGDSALYFCASSLVGRPYEQYFGPGTRLTVT.

The chain carries TRBV28 and TRBJ2-3; D might be TRBD1 (6 bases). In germline, CDR1 is MDHEN, CDR2 SYDVKM. The ends were cut back, 3 bases at V and 1 base at J, with 11 bases in the middle. The CDR3 has 15 residues. CDR3 in amino acids: CASSFRDTRTDTQYF. CDR3 DNA sequence: TGTGCCAGCAGTTTCCGGGACACCCGCACAGATACGCAGTATTTT.

The chain is built from TRBV29-1 and TRBJ2-7; tentative D call: TRBD1 (6 bases). The germline V and J ends were trimmed by 3 bases and 0 bases, with 15 bases remaining between them. The CDR3 length is 15 residues. CDR1 and CDR2 from the germline V gene are SQVTM and ANQGSEA. The CDR3 DNA is TGCAGCGTTGAGTTCGGACAGAGAAGCTCCTACGAGCAGTACTTC. This codes for CSVEFGQRSSYEQYF.

This chain's CDR3 is CSVEVLMGQAMNTEAFF. The CDR3 DNA follows: TGCAGCGTTGAGGTTTTAATGGGACAGGCCATGAACACTGAAGCTTTCTTT. The chain recombines TRBV29-1 with TRBJ1-1; 8 bases line up with TRBD1. The CDR3 totals 17 residues. Trimming removed 3 bases from V and 0 bases from J; junction bases left unmatched: 12. Germline loops: CDR1 SQVTM, CDR2 ANQGSEA.

This chain uses TRBV11-2 with TRBJ2-7, with D hard to call. CDR3 length: 12 residues. CDR1 is SGHAT and CDR2 is FQNNGV in the germline V gene. V was pared by 5 bases and J by 6 bases, with 11 bases between. CDR3 protein: CASSPMMAEQYF. The CDR3 nucleotides are TGTGCCAGCAGCCCTATGATGGCCGAGCAGTACTTC.

The rearrangement joins TRBV7-6 to TRBJ2-3, with D perhaps matching TRBD2 (6 bases). CDR3 length: 16 residues. CDR1 is SGHVS and CDR2 is FNYEAQ in the germline V gene. V dropped 1 base and J dropped 1 base, with 12 bases sitting between them. In DNA form, the CDR3 reads TGTGCCAGCAGCTTAGTTGGGGCGGGGCGCACAGATACGCAGTATTTT. This codes for CASSLVGAGRTDTQYF.

With regard to this clone: Other DNA sequences from this sample encode an identical CDR3 as well. This rearrangement joins TRBV4-1 to TRBJ1-5, with D possibly TRBD1 on 5 matching bases. This CDR3 spans 15 amino acids. Germline V gene data show CDR1 as MGHRA and CDR2 as YSYEKL. Between the trimmed V and J ends, which lost 1 base and 1 base, there was a span of 8 bases. The CDR3 here is CASSQVEGSNQPQHF. The CDR3 DNA reads as TGCGCCAGCAGCCAAGTGGAGGGGAGCAATCAGCCCCAGCATTTT.

A remark on this clone: This sample includes further DNA sequences coding for the same CDR3. The chain carries TRBV6-5 and TRBJ2-7; D remains ambiguous. The CDR3 runs to 15 residues. Germline-derived CDR1 and CDR2 are MNHEY and SVGAGI. Trimming removed 0 bases at V and 2 bases at J, with 11 bases between. CDR3 bases: TGTGCCAGCAGTTACTCCGCAGGATCAACCTACGAGCAGTACTTC. It encodes CASSYSAGSTYEQYF.

About this clone: This same CDR3 is encoded by further DNA sequences in the sample. This chain connects TRBV4-1 to TRBJ2-7; the match to TRBD1 covers 10 bases. The V and J ends lost 1 base and 6 bases, in that order; junction bases with no gene match: 6. The CDR3 contains 15 residues. Germline CDR1 reads MGHRA; CDR2 reads YSYEKL. As DNA, the CDR3 is TGCGCCAGCAGCCAAGTAGGGGGACAGGGGCGCGAGCAGTACTTC. It codes for CASSQVGGQGREQYF.